The entry below describes one TCR beta chain. These data are taken from a study of blood T cell repertoires in COVID-19. Across the study: Specimens from acute and convalescent COVID-19 originated in the United States, Italy and Spain. Nucleic acid was either cDNA or gDNA, and it came from T cells, B-cell-depleted T cells, or PBMCs.

In the authors' methods: The authors estimated nucleated cell counts from reference gene primer amplification. The repertoire was sequenced with immunoSEQ multiplex PCR; TCRdb's copy has only in-frame clones and lacks some. That table supplies the V and J calls and clone size; D and trimming were determined from the DNA. The sample has about 98,000 clones, approximately 80% seen once. Germline lookup yields CDR1 SGHVS and CDR2 FQNEAQ. With V trimmed by 4 bases and J by 3 bases, 6 bases remained unmatched. The CDR3 contains 14 residues. The rearrangement joins TRBV7-8 to TRBJ2-7; 7 bases map to TRBD2. The sequence was collected from a man aged 55 to 69 with active or convalescent COVID-19. Source material: peripheral blood. CDR3 coding DNA: TGTGCCAGCAGCTCCCCCGGCGGGAGCTACGAGCAGTACTTC. This encodes CASSSPGGSYEQYF.